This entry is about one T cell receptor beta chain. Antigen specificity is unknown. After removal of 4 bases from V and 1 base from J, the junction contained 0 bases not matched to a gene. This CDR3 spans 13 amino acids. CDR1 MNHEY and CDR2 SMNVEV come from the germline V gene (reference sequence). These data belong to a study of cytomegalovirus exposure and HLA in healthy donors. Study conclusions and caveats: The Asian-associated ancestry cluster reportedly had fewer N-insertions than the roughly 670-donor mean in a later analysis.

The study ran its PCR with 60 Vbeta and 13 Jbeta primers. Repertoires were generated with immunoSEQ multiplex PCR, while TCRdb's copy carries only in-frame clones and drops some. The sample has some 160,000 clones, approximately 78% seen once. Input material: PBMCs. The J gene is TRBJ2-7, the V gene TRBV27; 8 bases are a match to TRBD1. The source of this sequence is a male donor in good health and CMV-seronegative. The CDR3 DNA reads TGTGCCAGCAGTTACAGGGGGTCCTACGAGCAGTACTTC. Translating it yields CASSYRGSYEQYF.